The TCR beta chain described here comes from a study of blood T cell repertoires in COVID-19. Overall study: Some COVID-19 samples were acute and others convalescent; all came from the United States, Italy and Spain. PBMCs, B-cell-depleted T cells, or T cells were the source of the cDNA or gDNA that made up the material.

While infection was still active, Seattle patients were enrolled and then followed longitudinally. Clones were read by immunoSEQ multiplex PCR, and TCRdb kept only the in-frame ones, dropping some. This sample has about 350,000 clones; almost 90% occur once, and the top ten carry around 7.9%. The germline V and J ends were trimmed by 5 bases and 1 base, with 8 bases remaining between them. Germline values: CDR1 MNHEY, CDR2 SMNVEV (reference sequence). The CDR3 spans 13 residues. A word on this clone: This could be a read error, since a much larger clone is one nucleotide away. Other DNA sequences in this specimen translate into the identical CDR3.

Sequencing was done on a sample of peripheral blood. This receptor was taken from a woman in her seventies with COVID-19, enrolled during active disease. J is TRBJ1-1 and V is TRBV27, with D tentatively TRBD1 (6 bases). The CDR3 region is CASSPRGNTEAFF. Here the CDR3 DNA reads TGTGCCAGCAGTCCCAGGGGGAACACTGAAGCTTTCTTT.